The 14 T cell receptor beta chains below were found in one sample sequenced in a study of beta chain features in type 1 diabetes. Findings of the study overall: Shorter TCRB CDR3s, moderately but significantly so, marked every one of the four CD4+ subsets in Type 1 diabetes patients.

No cognate antigen is known for these TCRs. The entirety of the isolated RNA underwent reverse transcription, so expressed TCRB transcripts were sequenced. The method was immunoSEQ multiplex PCR; TCRdb's version includes in-frame clones alone and lacks a portion of them. The data contain over 100,000 clones, approximately 16% of them seen just once; the ten biggest clones take up roughly 2.5%. The sequenced sample was central memory CD4+ T cells from blood. Receptors were obtained from a man aged 30 to 45 with type 1 diabetes.

V is TRBV4-3 and J is TRBJ1-3; D uncertain. V lost 0 bases and J 9 bases, leaving 6 bases between the germline ends. CDR1 and CDR2 (germline): LGHNA, YSLEER. The CDR3 consists of 12 residues. The CDR3 DNA sequence: TGCGCCAGCAGCCAAGATATAACCACCATATATTTT. Protein: CASSQDITTIYF.

The rearrangement links TRBV7-2 to TRBJ2-7, with 9 positions matching TRBD1. CDR3 length: 16 amino acids. Germline V gene sequence: CDR1 SGHTA, CDR2 FQGNSA. Unmatched junction bases numbered 7, after V lost 4 bases and J lost 0 bases. In nucleotides, the CDR3 is TGTGCCAGCAGCTCCGCCGGGACAGGGCTCTCCTACGAGCAGTACTTC. Encoded protein: CASSSAGTGLSYEQYF.

This clone was picked up a small number of times. The chain has TRBV7-8 and TRBJ2-3; D perhaps matches TRBD1 (5 bases). This CDR3 contains 12 residues. CDR1 and CDR2 from the germline V gene are SGHVS and FQNEAQ. Trimming cost V 8 bases and J 2 bases, with 8 bases left between them. The CDR3 is CASSGNTDTQYF. The CDR3 DNA is TGTGCCAGCTCAGGGAACACAGATACGCAGTATTTT.

This clone came up many times. The J gene is TRBJ2-5, the V gene TRBV29-1; D is unresolved. Germline V gene sequence: CDR1 SQVTM, CDR2 ANQGSEA. With 3 bases removed from V and 2 bases from J, the gap between germline ends came to 7 bases. The CDR3 is 12 residues long. The CDR3 here is CSVDQAQETQYF. CDR3 DNA: TGCAGCGTTGACCAGGCACAAGAGACCCAGTACTTC.

The chain carries TRBV12-5 and TRBJ2-3; D ambiguous. Germline V CDR1 and CDR2: LGHNT, FRNRAP. Trimming removed 3 bases from V and 3 bases from J, with 7 bases in between. This CDR3 contains 13 residues. CDR3 in amino acids: CASGFSHTDTQYF. The CDR3 coding sequence is TGTGCTAGTGGTTTTTCCCATACAGATACGCAGTATTTT.

V usage is TRBV7-2 and J usage is TRBJ2-5, with D unresolved. Trimming pared 2 bases from V and 0 bases from J, leaving 7 bases between. Germline loops: CDR1 SGHTA, CDR2 FQGNSA. The CDR3 is made up of 14 amino acids. The CDR3 region has the DNA TGTGCCAGCAGCTTAACCCCGAACCAAGAGACCCAGTACTTC. It specifies CASSLTPNQETQYF.

The chain is built from TRBV13 and TRBJ2-3, with D tentatively TRBD1 or TRBD2 (5 bases each). Germline CDR1 and CDR2: PRHDT and FYEKMQ (reference sequence). The CDR3 has 14 amino acids. V was pared by 5 bases and J by 2 bases, with 11 bases between. In DNA, the CDR3 is TGTGCCAGCAGCCCGCTGGGACCCACAGATACGCAGTATTTT. Translated, it gives CASSPLGPTDTQYF.

This sequence joins TRBV5-1 and TRBJ2-1; no clear D gene. The CDR3 loop spans 14 amino acids. V gave up 4 bases and J gave up 6 bases, with 14 bases separating them. Germline CDR1 SGHRS, CDR2 YFSETQ. The CDR3 loop is CASSPYPQTNEQFF. CDR3 DNA: TGCGCCAGCAGCCCGTACCCTCAGACCAATGAGCAGTTCTTC.

This chain connects TRBV29-1 to TRBJ2-4, with TRBD1 matching over 7 bases. The CDR3 covers 13 residues. V lost 4 bases and J lost 5; bases outside the gene matches: 5. Germline V gives CDR1 SQVTM, CDR2 ANQGSEA. The CDR3 region is CSVGGTDQNIQYF. In nucleotides, the CDR3 is TGCAGCGTTGGAGGGACAGACCAAAACATTCAGTACTTC.

This sequence joins TRBV9 and TRBJ2-1; 11 bases line up with TRBD2. CDR3 length: 13 amino acids. Germline CDR1 SGDLS, CDR2 YYNGEE. V gave up 0 bases and J gave up 10 bases; unmatched junction bases: 0. The CDR3 nucleotides read TGTGCCAGCAGCGTAGGACTAGCGGGGGAGCAGTTCTTC. It codes for CASSVGLAGEQFF.

This clone was detected a few times. This sample includes further DNA sequences coding for the same CDR3. The genes are TRBV19 and TRBJ1-5; unclear D gene. The CDR3 runs to 13 residues. Germline V gives CDR1 LNHDA, CDR2 SQIVND (reference sequence). Between the trimmed V and J ends, which lost 1 base and 2 bases, there was a span of 3 bases. Here the CDR3 reads CASSIAGNQPQHF. CDR3 DNA: TGTGCCAGTAGTATAGCAGGCAATCAGCCCCAGCATTTT. Based on the CDR3 plus reference TRBV19 and TRBJ1-5, the full variable domain is DGGITQSPKYLFRKEGQNVTLSCEQNLNHDAMYWYRQDPGQGLRLIYYSQIVNDFQKGDIAEGYSVSREKKESFPLTVTSAQKNPTAFYLCASSIAGNQPQHFGDGTRLSIL.

The chain links TRBV9 to TRBJ2-3, with TRBD2 matching over 9 bases. V shed 2 bases and J 4 bases; nucleotides not matched to a gene: 5. Germline V gene sequence: CDR1 SGDLS, CDR2 YYNGEE. The CDR3 consists of 15 residues. CDR3 residues: CASSVLAGQADTQYF. In nucleotides, the CDR3 is TGTGCCAGCAGCGTTCTAGCGGGGCAAGCAGATACGCAGTATTTT. The variable domain in full, completed from reference TRBV9 and TRBJ2-3, reads DSGVTQTPKHLITATGQRVTLRCSPRSGDLSVYWYQQSLDQGLQFLIQYYNGEERAKGNILERFSAQQFPDLHSELNLSSLELGDSALYFCASSVLAGQADTQYFGPGTRLTVL.

There are a few counts of this clone. The chain joins TRBV6-4 to TRBJ2-5; D perhaps matches TRBD1 (6 bases). CDR3 length equals 15 residues. V dropped 6 bases and J dropped 4 bases, with 18 bases sitting between them. The V gene's germline CDR1 is MRHNA and CDR2 SNTAGT. In DNA, the CDR3 is TGTGCCAGCAGGCCAACAGGGAATTTAGGAGAGACCCAGTACTTC. Amino acid sequence: CASRPTGNLGETQYF.

This clone was counted many times. A read error may produce the germline difference seen at one junction end. V is TRBV30 and J is TRBJ2-3, with 9 bases aligning to TRBD2. This CDR3 comprises 13 residues. CDR1 is GTSNPN and CDR2 is SVGIG in the germline V gene (reference sequence). The CDR3 spells CARSGGSADTQYF. DNA of the CDR3: TGTGCCCGGAGCGGGGGGAGTGCCGATACGCAGTATTTT.